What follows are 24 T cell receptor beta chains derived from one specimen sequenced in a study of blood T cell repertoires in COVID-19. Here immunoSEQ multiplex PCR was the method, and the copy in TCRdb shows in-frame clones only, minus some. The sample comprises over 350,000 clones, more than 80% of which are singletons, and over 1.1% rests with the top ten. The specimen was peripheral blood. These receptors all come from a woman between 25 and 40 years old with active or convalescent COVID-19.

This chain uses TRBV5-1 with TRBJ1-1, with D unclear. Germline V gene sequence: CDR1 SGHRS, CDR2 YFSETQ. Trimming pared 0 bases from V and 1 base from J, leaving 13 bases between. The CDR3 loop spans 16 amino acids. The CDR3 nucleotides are TGCGCCAGCAGCTTGGGGACTTACCACTCGAACACTGAAGCTTTCTTT. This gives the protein CASSLGTYHSNTEAFF. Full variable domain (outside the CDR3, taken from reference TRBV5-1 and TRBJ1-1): KAGVTQTPRYLIKTRGQQVTLSCSPISGHRSVSWYQQTPGQGLQFLFEYFSETQRNKGNFPGRFSGRQFSNSRSEMNVSTLELGDSALYLCASSLGTYHSNTEAFFGQGTRLTVV.

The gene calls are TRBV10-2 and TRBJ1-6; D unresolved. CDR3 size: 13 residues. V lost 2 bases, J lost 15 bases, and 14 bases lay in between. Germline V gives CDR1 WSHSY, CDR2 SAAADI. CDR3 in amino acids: CASSEGSIPGLHF. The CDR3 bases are TGCGCCAGCAGTGAGGGCTCCATTCCGGGCCTCCACTTT.

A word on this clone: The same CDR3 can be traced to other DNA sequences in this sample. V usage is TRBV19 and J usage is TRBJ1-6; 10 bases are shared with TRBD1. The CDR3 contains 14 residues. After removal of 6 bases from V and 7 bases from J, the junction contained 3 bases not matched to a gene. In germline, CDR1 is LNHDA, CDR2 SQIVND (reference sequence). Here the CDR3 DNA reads TGTGCCAGTAGCCAGGACAGGGGGAATTCACCCCTCCACTTT. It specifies CASSQDRGNSPLHF.

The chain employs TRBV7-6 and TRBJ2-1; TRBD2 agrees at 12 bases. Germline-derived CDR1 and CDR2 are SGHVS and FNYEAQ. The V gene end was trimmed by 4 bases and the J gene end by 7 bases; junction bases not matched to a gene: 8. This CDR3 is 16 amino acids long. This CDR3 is CASSSLLAGGENEQFF. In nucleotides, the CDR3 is TGTGCCAGCAGCTCCCTACTAGCGGGGGGAGAGAATGAGCAGTTCTTC. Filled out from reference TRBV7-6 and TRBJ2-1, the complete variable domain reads GAGVSQSPRYKVTKRGQDVALRCDPISGHVSLYWYRQALGQGPEFLTYFNYEAQQDKSGLPNDRFSAERPEGSISTLTIQRTEQRDSAMYRCASSSLLAGGENEQFFGPGTRLTVL.

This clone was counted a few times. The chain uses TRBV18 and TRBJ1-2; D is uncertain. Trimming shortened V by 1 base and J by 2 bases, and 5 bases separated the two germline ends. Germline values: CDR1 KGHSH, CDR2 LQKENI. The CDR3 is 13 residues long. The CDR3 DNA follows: TGTGCCAGCTCACCACAATCGAACTATGGCTACACCTTC. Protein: CASSPQSNYGYTF.

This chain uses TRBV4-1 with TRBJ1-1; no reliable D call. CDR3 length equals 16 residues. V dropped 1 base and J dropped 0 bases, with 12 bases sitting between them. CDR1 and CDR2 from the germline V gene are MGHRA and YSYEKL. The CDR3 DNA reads TGCGCCAGCAGCCAAGTCGCTGGACTTATGAACACTGAAGCTTTCTTT. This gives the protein CASSQVAGLMNTEAFF.

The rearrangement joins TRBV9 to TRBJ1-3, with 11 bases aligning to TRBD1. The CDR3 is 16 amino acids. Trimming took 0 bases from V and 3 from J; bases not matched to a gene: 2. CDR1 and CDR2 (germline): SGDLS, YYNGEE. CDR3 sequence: CASSVGDRGNGNTIYF. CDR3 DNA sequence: TGTGCCAGCAGCGTAGGGGACAGGGGGAATGGAAACACCATATATTTT.

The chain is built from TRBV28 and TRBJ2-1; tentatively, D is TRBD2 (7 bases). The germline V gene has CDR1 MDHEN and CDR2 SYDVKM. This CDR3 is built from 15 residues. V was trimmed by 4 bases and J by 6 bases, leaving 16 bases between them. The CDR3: CASSYGGAQSNEQFF. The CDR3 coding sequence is TGTGCCAGCAGTTATGGGGGGGCCCAGTCCAATGAGCAGTTCTTC.

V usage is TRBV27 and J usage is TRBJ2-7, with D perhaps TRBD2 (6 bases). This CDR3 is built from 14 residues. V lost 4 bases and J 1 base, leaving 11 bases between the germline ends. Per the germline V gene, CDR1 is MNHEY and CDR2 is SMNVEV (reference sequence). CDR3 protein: CASSYPGASYEQYF. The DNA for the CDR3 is TGTGCCAGCAGTTATCCGGGAGCATCCTACGAGCAGTACTTC.

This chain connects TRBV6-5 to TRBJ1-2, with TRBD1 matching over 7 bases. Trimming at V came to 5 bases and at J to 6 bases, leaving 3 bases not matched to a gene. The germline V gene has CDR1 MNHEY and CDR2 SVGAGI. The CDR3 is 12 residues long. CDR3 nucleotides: TGTGCCAGCAGTATACAGGGGAATGGCTACACCTTC. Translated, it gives CASSIQGNGYTF.

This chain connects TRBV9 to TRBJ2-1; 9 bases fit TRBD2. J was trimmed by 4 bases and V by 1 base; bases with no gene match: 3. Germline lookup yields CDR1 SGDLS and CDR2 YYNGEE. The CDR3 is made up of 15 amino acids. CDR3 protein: CASSVSSGMYNEQFF. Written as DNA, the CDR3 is TGTGCCAGCAGCGTATCTAGCGGGATGTACAATGAGCAGTTCTTC. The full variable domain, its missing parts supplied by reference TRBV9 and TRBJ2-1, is DSGVTQTPKHLITATGQRVTLRCSPRSGDLSVYWYQQSLDQGLQFLIQYYNGEERAKGNILERFSAQQFPDLHSELNLSSLELGDSALYFCASSVSSGMYNEQFFGPGTRLTVL.

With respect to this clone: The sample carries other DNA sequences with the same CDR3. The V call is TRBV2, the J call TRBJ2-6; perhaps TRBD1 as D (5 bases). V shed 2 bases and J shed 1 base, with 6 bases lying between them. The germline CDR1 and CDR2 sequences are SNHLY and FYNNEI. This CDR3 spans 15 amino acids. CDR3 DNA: TGTGCCAGCAGTGAACAGGGTTCTGGGGCCAACGTCCTGACTTTC. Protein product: CASSEQGSGANVLTF.

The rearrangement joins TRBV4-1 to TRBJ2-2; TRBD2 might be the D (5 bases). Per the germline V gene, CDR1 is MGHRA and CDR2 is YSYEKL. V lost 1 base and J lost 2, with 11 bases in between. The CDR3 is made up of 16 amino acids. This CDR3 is CASSQGREGNTGELFF. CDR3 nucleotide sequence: TGCGCCAGCAGCCAAGGGCGAGAGGGCAACACCGGGGAGCTGTTTTTT.

The CDR3 region has the DNA TGCGCCAGCACCCGGACAGGGGACCAGCCCCAGCATTTT. Translation gives CASTRTGDQPQHF. The rearrangement joins TRBV5-1 to TRBJ1-5; TRBD1 matches at 9 bases. Germline V CDR1 and CDR2: SGHRS, YFSETQ. The CDR3 has 13 amino acids. Unmatched junction bases numbered 5, after V lost 6 bases and J lost 7 bases. Supplemented by reference TRBV5-1 and TRBJ1-5, the full variable domain reads KAGVTQTPRYLIKTRGQQVTLSCSPISGHRSVSWYQQTPGQGLQFLFEYFSETQRNKGNFPGRFSGRQFSNSRSEMNVSTLELGDSALYLCASTRTGDQPQHFGDGTRLSIL.

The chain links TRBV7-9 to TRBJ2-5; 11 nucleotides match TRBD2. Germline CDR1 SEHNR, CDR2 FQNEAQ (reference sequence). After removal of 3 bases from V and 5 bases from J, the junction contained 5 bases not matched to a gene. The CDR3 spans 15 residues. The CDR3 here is CASSLTSGKTETQYF. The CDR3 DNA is TGTGCCAGCAGCTTGACTAGCGGGAAAACGGAGACCCAGTACTTC.

The CDR3 DNA reads as TGTGCCAGCAGCGAACAGGGTTTCAATCAGCCCCAGCATTTT. Its translation: CASSEQGFNQPQHF. This chain joins TRBV7-6 and TRBJ1-5; possible D gene TRBD1, 6 bases. V lost 5 bases, J lost 3 bases, and 11 bases lay in between. Germline V lookup: CDR1 SGHVS, CDR2 FNYEAQ. This CDR3 is built from 14 residues. The whole variable domain, filled in from reference TRBV7-6 and TRBJ1-5, reads GAGVSQSPRYKVTKRGQDVALRCDPISGHVSLYWYRQALGQGPEFLTYFNYEAQQDKSGLPNDRFSAERPEGSISTLTIQRTEQRDSAMYRCASSEQGFNQPQHFGDGTRLSIL.

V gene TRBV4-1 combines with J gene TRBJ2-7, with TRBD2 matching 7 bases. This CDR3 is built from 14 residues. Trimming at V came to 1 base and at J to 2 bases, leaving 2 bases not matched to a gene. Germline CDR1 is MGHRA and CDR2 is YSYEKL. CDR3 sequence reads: CASSQGEGTYEQYF. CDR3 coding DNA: TGCGCCAGCAGCCAAGGGGAGGGTACCTACGAGCAGTACTTC.

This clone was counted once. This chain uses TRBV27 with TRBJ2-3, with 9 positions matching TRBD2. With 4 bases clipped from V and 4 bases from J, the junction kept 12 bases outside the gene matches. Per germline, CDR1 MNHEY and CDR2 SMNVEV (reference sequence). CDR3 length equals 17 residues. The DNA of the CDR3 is TGTGCCAGCAGTTCCTTACTCCAGCGGGAGGAAGCAGATACGCAGTATTTT. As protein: CASSSLLQREEADTQYF.

The CDR3 loop is CASSTRQGTTEAFF. The CDR3 nucleotides are TGTGCCAGCAGCACCAGACAGGGAACCACTGAAGCTTTCTTT. The genes are TRBV9 and TRBJ1-1; 7 bases map to TRBD1. Germline V gene sequence: CDR1 SGDLS, CDR2 YYNGEE. J lost 4 bases, V lost 4 bases, and 7 bases had no gene match. The CDR3 covers 14 residues.

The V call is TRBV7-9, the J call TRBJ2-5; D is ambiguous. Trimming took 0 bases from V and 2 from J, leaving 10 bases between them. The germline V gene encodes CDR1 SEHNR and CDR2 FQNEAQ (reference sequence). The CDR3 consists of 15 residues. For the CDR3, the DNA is TGTGCCAGCAGCTTAGCTCCGGCAGCGCAAGAGACCCAGTACTTC. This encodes CASSLAPAAQETQYF.

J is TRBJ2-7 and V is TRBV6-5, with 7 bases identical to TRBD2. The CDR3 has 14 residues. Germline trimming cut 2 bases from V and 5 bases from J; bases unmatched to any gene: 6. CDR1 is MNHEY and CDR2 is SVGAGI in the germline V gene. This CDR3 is CASSYIVGLDEQYF. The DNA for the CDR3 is TGTGCCAGCAGTTACATAGTCGGACTAGACGAGCAGTACTTC.

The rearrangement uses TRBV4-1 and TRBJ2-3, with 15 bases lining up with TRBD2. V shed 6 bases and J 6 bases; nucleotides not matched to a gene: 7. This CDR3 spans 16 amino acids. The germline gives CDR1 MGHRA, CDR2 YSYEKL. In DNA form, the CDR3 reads TGCGCCAGCAGGAGAGCCGGGACTAGCGGGGGGGATACGCAGTATTTT. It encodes CASRRAGTSGGDTQYF.

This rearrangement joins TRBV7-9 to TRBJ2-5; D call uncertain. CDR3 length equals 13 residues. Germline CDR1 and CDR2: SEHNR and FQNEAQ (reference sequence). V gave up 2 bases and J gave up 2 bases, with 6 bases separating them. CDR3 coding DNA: TGTGCCAGCAGCTTACAACTTCAAGAGACCCAGTACTTC. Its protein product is CASSLQLQETQYF.

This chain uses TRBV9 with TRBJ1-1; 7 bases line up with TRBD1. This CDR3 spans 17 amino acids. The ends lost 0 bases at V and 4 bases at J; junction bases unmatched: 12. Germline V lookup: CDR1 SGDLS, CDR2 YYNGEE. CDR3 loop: CASSVAPTGMLSTEAFF. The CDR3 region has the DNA TGTGCCAGCAGCGTAGCCCCGACAGGGATGCTGTCCACTGAAGCTTTCTTT.